The TCR beta chain under discussion was sequenced for a study of blood T cells in healthy people across ages. Whole-study results and caveats: The study found TCR beta diversity correlated strongly with naive T cell percentage. In long-lived donors, naive CD4+ cell counts and diversity exceeded those of aged donors.

A second PCR, run for about 7 to 11 cycles, used a sample-barcoded 5' primer plus a J-beta primer mix. Researchers report that a template-switch adaptor with 12 random nucleotides tagged each cDNA molecule. In TCRdb, the 5' RACE reads were re-called with MiXCR into one record per CDR3 protein. The sample includes about a million distinct CDR3 sequences, roughly 48% of them seen just once. This CDR3 contains 15 residues. Unmatched junction bases numbered 6, after V lost 0 bases and J lost 5 bases. From germline, CDR1 is MGHRA and CDR2 YSYEKL. Worth noting for this clonotype: Its antigen is unknown.

Sequenced input: blood. V is TRBV4-1 and J is TRBJ1-2; 7 positions agree with TRBD1. The origin of this receptor is a man younger than 45 in good health. The CDR3 DNA sequence: TGCGCCAGCAGCCAAGACGACAGGGATAGTTATGGCTACACCTTC. It yields the protein CASSQDDRDSYGYTF.